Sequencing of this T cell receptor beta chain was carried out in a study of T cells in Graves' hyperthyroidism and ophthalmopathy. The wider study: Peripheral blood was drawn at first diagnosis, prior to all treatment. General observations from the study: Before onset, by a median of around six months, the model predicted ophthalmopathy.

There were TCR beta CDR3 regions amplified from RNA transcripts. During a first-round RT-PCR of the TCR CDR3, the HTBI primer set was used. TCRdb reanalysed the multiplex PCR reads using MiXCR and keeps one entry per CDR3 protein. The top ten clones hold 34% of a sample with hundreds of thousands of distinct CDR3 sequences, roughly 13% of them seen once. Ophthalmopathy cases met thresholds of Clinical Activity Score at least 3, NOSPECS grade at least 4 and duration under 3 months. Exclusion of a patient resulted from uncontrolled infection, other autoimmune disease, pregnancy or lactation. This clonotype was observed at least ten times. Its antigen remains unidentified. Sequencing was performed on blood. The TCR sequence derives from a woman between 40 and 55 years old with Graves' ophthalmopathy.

CDR3 DNA sequence: TGTGCCAGCAGCTTAACTAGATATGAGCAGTTCTTC. This translates into CASSLTRYEQFF. The rearrangement joins TRBV11-2 to TRBJ2-1, with D perhaps TRBD2 (5 bases). Germline V CDR1 and CDR2: SGHAT, FQNNGV. Trimming removed 2 bases at V and 8 bases at J, with 7 bases between. The CDR3 has 12 residues.